This T cell receptor (beta chain) originates from a study of graft-versus-host responses after intestinal transplantation. Using immunoSEQ multiplex PCR, the repertoire was profiled, and TCRdb retains in-frame clones only, with some absent. The sample comprises tens of thousands of clones, 80% to 95% of which are singletons, and about 6.7% rests with the top ten. V lost 0 bases to trimming and J lost 4 bases, with 13 bases between them. In germline, CDR1 is SGDLS, CDR2 YYNGEE. The CDR3 sequence is 16 residues long. This receptor was taken from a human patient who received an intestinal transplant, so some T cells may come from the graft donor. The sample here was bone marrow, taken nearly 750 days after intestinal transplantation. The V and J genes are TRBV9 and TRBJ2-2, with a possible D match to TRBD2 (7 bases). CDR3 DNA sequence: TGTGCCAGCAGCGTAGCTGCGGGGGCTAGCACCGGGGAGCTGTTTTTT. Encoded protein: CASSVAAGASTGELFF.